Listed below are T cell receptor beta chains from one sample, sequenced in a study of patients and donors after allogeneic stem cell transplantation. MiXCR was run by TCRdb on the RT-PCR reads, yielding one entry per CDR3 protein. This repertoire shows roughly 960,000 distinct CDR3 sequences, around 17% found once; its top ten account for 5.5% to 6.5%. The sample was blood, either unsorted or a sorted T cell fraction (not recorded which). These receptors all come from a human donor who was either an allogeneic HSCT recipient or a stem cell or donor lymphocyte infusion donor (not recorded which). It is not recorded whose cells these are; they may come from a transplant donor. Each CDR3 is given with its conserved first and last residue. Each record gives: CDR3 DNA, CDR3 protein, V gene, J gene, D gene, clone size. A D gene is named only where the DNA matches it firmly. Part of the rows lack a size; the others show once, few, many or a class for expanded clones.

TGTGCCAGCAGTTTCGGGCAGAGCAATCAGCCCCAGCATTTT	CASSFGQSNQPQHF	TRBV12-3/TRBV12-4	TRBJ1-5	.	many
TGCGCCAGCAGCTCGACTAGCGGGAGGACCGGGGAGCTGTTTTTT	CASSSTSGRTGELFF	TRBV5-1	TRBJ2-2	TRBD2	.
TGTGCCAGCAGCCAAGAGCGGCCCGAGGAGACCCAGTACTTC	CASSQERPEETQYF	TRBV3-1	TRBJ2-5	.	.
TGTGCCAGCAGCCCCCAGGGACCGAACTCTGGAAACACCATATATTTT	CASSPQGPNSGNTIYF	TRBV7-6	TRBJ1-3	.	.
TGTGCCACATCGGGCGGCCTCTACGAGCAGTACTTC	CATSGGLYEQYF	TRBV24-1	TRBJ2-7	.	.
TGTGCCAGCAGCTCTGGTGGGGGGATAAAGAACACTGAAGCTTTCTTT	CASSSGGGIKNTEAFF	TRBV7-2	TRBJ1-1	.	once
TGTGCCAGCAGTCATCCCAATTCACCCCTCCACTTT	CASSHPNSPLHF	TRBV25-1	TRBJ1-6	.	.
TGTGCCAGCAGCAAAACTTTCCATGCAGACCAGCCCCAGCATTTT	CASSKTFHADQPQHF	TRBV21-1	TRBJ1-5	.	few
TGTGCCATCAGCAGGACGGGGGGAGACCAGCCCCAGCATTTT	CAISRTGGDQPQHF	TRBV10-3	TRBJ1-5	.	.
TGCAGTGCGAAAGACGGTTACAATGAGCAGTTCTTC	CSAKDGYNEQFF	TRBV20-1	TRBJ2-1	.	few
TGTGCCAGCAGCCCTTCCATGGCAGGGGGCGCAATCGGCACTGAAGCTTTCTTT	CASSPSMAGGAIGTEAFF	TRBV4-2	TRBJ1-1	TRBD1	.
TGCAGTGCTTCTCGAGCAGGGGGCCACACTGAAGCTTTCTTT	CSASRAGGHTEAFF	TRBV20-1	TRBJ1-1	TRBD1	few
TGTGCCAGCAGTTACCGCAGGGGAGGGACCGGGGAGCTGTTTTTT	CASSYRRGGTGELFF	TRBV12-3/TRBV12-4	TRBJ2-2	.	few
TGTGCCAGCTCACCTCCGGGACAGGCCAACTACGAGCAGTACTTC	CASSPPGQANYEQYF	TRBV18	TRBJ2-7	TRBD1	.
TGTGCCAGCAGCGCGAACAGGGAAGTAATTACAGATACGCAGTATTTT	CASSANREVITDTQYF	TRBV5-6	TRBJ2-3	.	few
TGTGCCAGCAGCAACGGACGGAACACTGAAGCTTTCTTT	CASSNGRNTEAFF	TRBV2	TRBJ1-1	.	.
TGCAGTGCTAGAGATCCCTCAAATAATTCACCCCTCCACTTT	CSARDPSNNSPLHF	TRBV20-1	TRBJ1-6	.	.
TGTGCCAGCAGCTTAGGACCGACTAGCGGATCCTACGAGCAGTACTTC	CASSLGPTSGSYEQYF	TRBV7-2	TRBJ2-7	TRBD2	.
TGCGCCAGCAGCCAAGATACCCTCCAGACAGGTCCCAATCAGCCCCAGCATTTT	CASSQDTLQTGPNQPQHF	TRBV4-1	TRBJ1-5	.	.
TGTGCCAGCTCTCTAGCCGGGACAGGGGGCTACAATGAGCAGTTCTTC	CASSLAGTGGYNEQFF	TRBV18	TRBJ2-1	TRBD1	.
TGTGCCAGCAGGACAGGGGAAGCCCCCTACGAGCAGTACTTC	CASRTGEAPYEQYF	TRBV27	TRBJ2-7	TRBD1	.
TGCGCCAGCAGCCAAGATGTATTTCAGCCCCAGCATTTT	CASSQDVFQPQHF	TRBV4-3	TRBJ1-5	.	.
TGTGCCAGCAGCTTAGGGGAGACATTCGAAGAGACCCAGTACTTC	CASSLGETFEETQYF	TRBV7-3	TRBJ2-5	.	.
TGCGGTACAGGGACTCCGCACACCGGGGAGCTGTTTTTT	CGTGTPHTGELFF	TRBV20-1	TRBJ2-2	.	few
TGTGCCAGCAGCCTAGCACCTCGAGAGACCCAGTACTTC	CASSLAPRETQYF	TRBV9	TRBJ2-5	.	few
TGTGCCAGCAGCCAAGGGGCAGCCACCGGCACAGATACGCAGTATTTT	CASSQGAATGTDTQYF	TRBV14	TRBJ2-3	.	.
TGTGCCAGCAGTCTAGAACAGGGGGAAGCTTTCTTT	CASSLEQGEAFF	TRBV6-5	TRBJ1-1	TRBD1	few
TGTGCCAGCAGCGTAGGCCTTTCAGCCGGGGATACGCAGTATTTT	CASSVGLSAGDTQYF	TRBV9	TRBJ2-3	.	.
TGTGCCAGCAGTTCCCCTTTAGGATTTGGAAATGAGCAGTTCTTC	CASSSPLGFGNEQFF	TRBV27	TRBJ2-1	.	.
TGTGCCACTCGACGTGGGCGAACTGACGGAAATGAAAAACTGTTTTTT	CATRRGRTDGNEKLFF	TRBV6-1	TRBJ1-4	.	few